Listed below are T cell receptor beta chains from one sample, sequenced in a study of blood T cell repertoires in COVID-19. The data were produced by immunoSEQ multiplex PCR, yet TCRdb's version contains in-frame clones alone and is incomplete. The repertoire holds about 210,000 clones, more than 70% seen once, with roughly 8.8% in the top ten. The sequenced material came from PBMCs or T cells enriched from blood (not recorded which). All receptors derive from a woman between 18 and 29 years old who had recovered from COVID-19. CDR3s include the opening cysteine and the closing phenylalanine or tryptophan. The order of the fields is clone size, V gene, D gene, CDR3 protein. A D gene is named only where the DNA matches it firmly. Some rows have no size entry. The others give once, few or many, or a class for an expanded clone.

clone_size: few
v_call: TRBV2
d_call: -
cdr3_aa: CASSAEVNTEAFF

clone_size: -
v_call: TRBV2
d_call: TRBD1
cdr3_aa: CASRGQGFNYGYTF

clone_size: few
v_call: TRBV20-1
d_call: -
cdr3_aa: CSANYRDGYTF

clone_size: -
v_call: TRBV5-1
d_call: -
cdr3_aa: CASSLARGDNSPLHF

clone_size: -
v_call: TRBV27
d_call: TRBD2
cdr3_aa: CASSLVAGTNEQFF

clone_size: -
v_call: TRBV4-1
d_call: TRBD1
cdr3_aa: CASSQTGTGTPPLHF

clone_size: -
v_call: TRBV18
d_call: -
cdr3_aa: CASSPGKAAEAFF

clone_size: -
v_call: TRBV30
d_call: -
cdr3_aa: CAWSVRGTTGELFF

clone_size: -
v_call: TRBV7-2
d_call: -
cdr3_aa: CASSSSYYEQYF

clone_size: -
v_call: TRBV7-9
d_call: TRBD1
cdr3_aa: CASRPDRDQTQYF

clone_size: few
v_call: TRBV24-1
d_call: -
cdr3_aa: CATSDLNYHQGYTF

clone_size: -
v_call: TRBV5-1
d_call: -
cdr3_aa: CASSLGTRARGTEAFF

clone_size: -
v_call: TRBV7-3
d_call: -
cdr3_aa: CASSLVGGGTEAFF

clone_size: once
v_call: TRBV7-4
d_call: -
cdr3_aa: CASTYVGTQYF

clone_size: -
v_call: TRBV6-2/TRBV6-3
d_call: TRBD2
cdr3_aa: CASSYSAGLATDTQYF

clone_size: -
v_call: TRBV24-1
d_call: -
cdr3_aa: CATSRQGSYEQYF

clone_size: -
v_call: TRBV30
d_call: -
cdr3_aa: CAWSVGGDTIYF

clone_size: -
v_call: TRBV5-1
d_call: TRBD2
cdr3_aa: CASTIRGVETQYF

clone_size: -
v_call: TRBV6-1
d_call: -
cdr3_aa: CASSENRGRNTEAFF

clone_size: -
v_call: TRBV28
d_call: -
cdr3_aa: CASSFPSSGSNTDTQYF

clone_size: -
v_call: TRBV10-2
d_call: TRBD1
cdr3_aa: CASSEDRGGYTF

clone_size: -
v_call: TRBV19
d_call: -
cdr3_aa: CASSNGGNTEAFF

clone_size: -
v_call: TRBV9
d_call: -
cdr3_aa: CASSVGGHPIYF

clone_size: -
v_call: TRBV5-1
d_call: -
cdr3_aa: CASSLGAGMNTEAFF

clone_size: once
v_call: TRBV27
d_call: TRBD2
cdr3_aa: CASNTHGLAETDTQYF

clone_size: -
v_call: TRBV11-2
d_call: -
cdr3_aa: CASSRNRDTQYF

clone_size: -
v_call: TRBV27
d_call: -
cdr3_aa: CASSLSANYGYTF